These 16 T cell receptor beta chains were all obtained from the same sample, sequenced in a study of T cells after posttransplantation cyclophosphamide. Assay used: immunoSEQ multiplex PCR; TCRdb lists only in-frame clones, some missing. Captured here are several thousand clones, none seen once; the top ten comprise 6%. Cyclophosphamide on days +3 and +4 followed busulfan-fludarabine conditioning and a marrow graft. Sequencing used PBMCs, obtained after allogeneic stem cell transplant with posttransplant cyclophosphamide. Receptors originate from a female patient aged 50-65 years who received an allogeneic stem cell transplant from an unrelated donor, was CMV-positive, and had acute GVHD only. Some T cells may possibly be graft donor cells.

By sample share, this clone is medium-sized. The chain joins TRBV6-6 to TRBJ2-7, with 7 bases identical to TRBD2. The CDR3 loop spans 15 amino acids. The V gene's germline CDR1 is MNHNY and CDR2 SVGAGI (reference sequence). The trim removed 7 bases at V and 5 bases at J, leaving 14 bases unmatched. The CDR3 reads CASNMGGRVGHEQYF. The CDR3 DNA follows: TGTGCCAGCAACATGGGGGGGAGGGTCGGCCACGAGCAGTACTTC.

Sample share makes this clone medium-sized. The J gene is TRBJ2-4, the V gene TRBV6-1; no reliable D call. Germline CDR1 is MNHNS and CDR2 is SASEGT. The CDR3 spans 12 residues. Trimming stripped 4 bases from V and 8 bases from J, with 9 bases between. CDR3 residues: CASSAFSYIQYF. Here the CDR3 DNA reads TGTGCCAGCAGTGCTTTCTCGTACATTCAGTACTTC.

This clone is categorized as medium-sized. The chain joins TRBV6-6 to TRBJ1-1; 10 bases are a match to TRBD1. From germline, CDR1 is MNHNY and CDR2 SVGAGI (reference sequence). CDR3 length: 15 residues. V was pared by 8 bases and J by 3 bases, with 9 bases of the junction left unmatched. The CDR3 nucleotides read TGTGCCAGCCGACGACAGGGGGCGTATGACACTGAAGCTTTCTTT. Its protein is CASRRQGAYDTEAFF.

This clone is medium-sized in the sample. This sequence joins TRBV30 and TRBJ2-3; TRBD2 might be the D (6 bases). Trimming took 7 bases from V and 3 from J, leaving 17 bases between them. Germline loops: CDR1 GTSNPN, CDR2 SVGIG (reference sequence). This CDR3 spans 14 amino acids. CDR3 protein: CAYTGGMGTDTQYF. CDR3 sequence (DNA): TGTGCCTATACCGGCGGGATGGGTACAGATACGCAGTATTTT.

Many counts were recorded for this clone. The chain employs TRBV11-3 and TRBJ2-3, with 13 bases lining up with TRBD2. This CDR3 has 15 residues. CDR1 SGHNT and CDR2 YENEEA come from the germline V gene. V lost 5 bases and J lost 5; bases outside the gene matches: 4. CDR3 in DNA: TGTGCCAGCAGCCTACGGACTAGCGGGAGAGATACGCAGTATTTT. As protein: CASSLRTSGRDTQYF. The complete variable domain, with remaining parts taken from reference TRBV11-3 and TRBJ2-3, reads EAGVVQSPRYKIIEKKQPVAFWCNPISGHNTLYWYLQNLGQGPELLIRYENEEAVDDSQLPKDRFSAERLKGVDSTLKIQPAELGDSAVYLCASSLRTSGRDTQYFGPGTRLTVL.

This clone has at least ten counts. The V call is TRBV6-1, the J call TRBJ1-4, with a weak D call TRBD1 (5 bases). Between the trimmed V and J ends, which lost 0 bases and 8 bases, there was a span of 16 bases. The CDR3 runs to 16 residues. Germline V CDR1 and CDR2: MNHNS, SASEGT. The CDR3 bases are TGTGCCAGCAGTGAAGCGCTAACAGGACCACTGGAAAAACTGTTTTTT. Translated: CASSEALTGPLEKLFF.

This clone was seen ten or more times. The V call is TRBV7-2, the J call TRBJ2-7; the match to TRBD2 covers 10 bases. With 0 bases clipped from V and 5 bases from J, the junction kept 7 bases outside the gene matches. Germline CDR1 and CDR2: SGHTA and FQGNSA. The CDR3 length is 16 residues. The CDR3 loop reads CASSLAPAGGPNEQYF. The CDR3, as DNA: TGTGCCAGCAGCTTAGCACCAGCGGGAGGGCCCAACGAGCAGTACTTC.

Ten or more counts support this clone. This chain joins TRBV7-9 and TRBJ1-4, with a possible D match to TRBD1 (5 bases). The CDR3 runs to 16 residues. The ends were cut back, 5 bases at V and 8 bases at J, with 21 bases in the middle. Germline-derived CDR1 and CDR2 are SEHNR and FQNEAQ (reference sequence). The CDR3 spells CASSPKSGGVGEKLFF. CDR3 in DNA: TGTGCCAGCAGCCCCAAGAGCGGGGGTGTGGGGGAAAAACTGTTTTTT.

This clone was seen many times. V and J are TRBV7-2 and TRBJ2-5, with unresolved D. Looked up from germline, CDR1 is SGHTA and CDR2 is FQGNSA. This CDR3 has 13 amino acids. With 1 base removed from V and 2 bases from J, the gap between germline ends came to 5 bases. CDR3 loop: CASSLEQQETQYF. Written as DNA, the CDR3 is TGTGCCAGCAGCTTAGAACAGCAAGAGACCCAGTACTTC.

This clone is deemed medium-sized (0.01 to 0.1%). The chain combines TRBV6-5 with TRBJ2-7; 8 bases match TRBD2. Germline V lookup: CDR1 MNHEY, CDR2 SVGAGI. Trimming at V came to 2 bases and at J to 5 bases, leaving 5 bases not matched to a gene. The CDR3 has 14 residues. The CDR3 reads CASSYNGRGHEQYF. CDR3 nucleotides: TGTGCCAGCAGTTACAACGGGAGGGGACACGAGCAGTACTTC.

The chain joins TRBV6-1 to TRBJ2-5; D uncertain. Deletions cut 7 bases from V and 5 bases from J, with 5 bases between. Germline CDR1 reads MNHNS; CDR2 reads SASEGT. The CDR3 extends over 10 amino acids. The CDR3 coding sequence is TGTGCCAGCATGCGGGAGACCCAGTACTTC. Its translation: CASMRETQYF.

By share, this clone ranks as medium-sized (0.01 to 0.1%). This sample includes further DNA sequences coding for the same CDR3. This chain joins TRBV7-9 and TRBJ2-3; possible D gene TRBD1, 5 bases. Germline CDR1 reads SEHNR; CDR2 reads FQNEAQ (reference sequence). The CDR3 runs to 16 residues. V was clipped by 4 bases and J by 0 bases, with 14 bases between them. The CDR3 is CASSSQGATSTDTQYF. Written as DNA, the CDR3 is TGTGCCAGCAGCTCCCAGGGTGCTACTAGCACAGATACGCAGTATTTT.

At least ten counts were recorded for this clone. The chain links TRBV21-1 to TRBJ1-4; TRBD1, the D gene given by the table, was not confirmed from the DNA. TRBV21-1 has pseudogene status. CDR3 length equals 12 residues. This CDR3 reads CASKGQDEKLFF. The CDR3 nucleotides read TGTGCCAGCAAGGGACAAGATGAAAAACTGTTTTTT.

This clone has a count of ten or more. This chain uses TRBV11-3 with TRBJ2-3, with TRBD2 matching over 8 bases. This CDR3 comprises 20 residues. V was pared by 2 bases and J by 3 bases, with 19 bases of the junction left unmatched. Germline CDR1 is SGHNT and CDR2 is YENEEA. The CDR3 sequence is CASSLTESGRGARGTDTQYF. CDR3 nucleotide sequence: TGTGCCAGCAGCTTAACGGAAAGCGGGAGAGGGGCCAGGGGTACAGATACGCAGTATTTT. Using reference TRBV11-3 and TRBJ2-3 for the parts outside the CDR3, the full variable domain is EAGVVQSPRYKIIEKKQPVAFWCNPISGHNTLYWYLQNLGQGPELLIRYENEEAVDDSQLPKDRFSAERLKGVDSTLKIQPAELGDSAVYLCASSLTESGRGARGTDTQYFGPGTRLTVL.

This clone has ten or more counts. The chain links TRBV7-2 to TRBJ1-5, with D hard to call. This CDR3 contains 12 residues. Germline loops: CDR1 SGHTA, CDR2 FQGNSA. Trimming removed 8 bases from V and 3 bases from J, with 8 bases in between. CDR3 sequence: CASSNPNQPQHF. The DNA for the CDR3 is TGTGCCAGCTCTAACCCCAATCAGCCCCAGCATTTT.

The rearrangement uses TRBV6-1 and TRBJ2-5; a weak D match, TRBD1 (6 bases). The closer fit of TRBJ2-7 to the DNA end suggests the J call may be wrong. Germline lookup yields CDR1 MNHNS and CDR2 SASEGT. This CDR3 is built from 14 residues. CDR3 protein: CASSEVGGTYEQYF. The CDR3 nucleotides are TGTGCCAGCAGTGAAGTAGGGGGTACCTACGAGCAGTACTTC.